The 9 T cell receptor beta chains in this list originate from one sample, sequenced in a study of CD8 T cells in Susac syndrome. An amount of RNA that ranged from roughly 0.5 to 1 ug was reverse transcribed with random hexamers. MiXCR, applied by TCRdb to the immunoSEQ multiplex PCR reads, yields one record per CDR3 protein. There are some 140,000 distinct CDR3 sequences in the sample; under 95% occur only once, and over 0.2% lies in the top ten. Specimen: CD8+ T cells from PBMCs. These receptor sequences come from a human donor with multiple sclerosis.

This clonotype has a handful of counts. The chain uses TRBV12-3 or TRBV12-4 and TRBJ1-5, with D hard to call. The CDR3 spans 13 residues. V was pared by 1 base and J by 6 bases, with 7 bases between. CDR3 sequence reads: CASSLGEGQPQHF. The DNA of the CDR3 is TGTGCCAGCAGTTTAGGGGAGGGTCAGCCCCAGCATTTT.

This rearrangement joins TRBV27 to TRBJ1-1; D not resolved. Trimming left V 5 bases short and J 3 bases short, with 16 bases between. CDR1 is MNHEY and CDR2 is SMNVEV in the germline V gene (reference sequence). This CDR3 has 15 residues. The CDR3 loop reads CASSLQTPEDTEAFF. The CDR3 DNA sequence: TGTGCCAGCAGTCTACAGACACCGGAGGACACTGAAGCTTTCTTT.

The chain uses TRBV25-1 and TRBJ1-4; D possibly corresponds to TRBD1 (6 bases). Between the trimmed V and J ends, which lost 3 bases and 7 bases, there was a span of 18 bases. The CDR3 is made up of 16 amino acids. In germline, CDR1 is MGHDK, CDR2 SYGVNS. This chain's CDR3 is CASSDRYRARSEKLFF. The CDR3 bases are TGTGCCAGCAGTGATCGTTACAGGGCCAGGAGTGAAAAACTGTTTTTT.

In this sample, this clonotype turned up a few times. The J gene is TRBJ1-2, the V gene TRBV4-2; D is perhaps TRBD1 (5 bases). The CDR3 spans 14 residues. V was cut by 3 bases and J by 1 base, with 9 bases left in between. CDR1 LGHNA and CDR2 YNFKEQ come from the germline V gene. The CDR3 is CASSQLGGNYGYTF. The DNA of the CDR3 is TGTGCCAGCAGCCAGCTTGGGGGTAACTATGGCTACACCTTC.

The genes are TRBV29-1 and TRBJ2-1; TRBD1 might be the D (6 bases). The germline V gene has CDR1 SQVTM and CDR2 ANQGSEA. Between the trimmed V and J ends, which lost 7 bases and 6 bases, there was a span of 10 bases. The CDR3 has 11 amino acids. The CDR3 DNA follows: TGCAGCGCCCAACAGGGCAATGAGCAGTTCTTC. This sequence encodes CSAQQGNEQFF.

The gene calls are TRBV10-3 and TRBJ2-3, with 8 bases fitting TRBD2. In germline, CDR1 is ENHRY, CDR2 SYGVKD. V lost 2 bases to trimming and J lost 5 bases; unmatched junction nucleotides: 9. This CDR3 has 16 residues. CDR3 sequence reads: CAISERGAGDLDTQYF. The CDR3 region has the DNA TGTGCCATCAGTGAGCGGGGAGCGGGAGATTTAGATACGCAGTATTTT.

The sample holds a few counts of this clonotype. This chain joins TRBV24-1 and TRBJ1-1, with no clear D. There are 12 residues in the CDR3. V was clipped by 7 bases and J by 7 bases, with 12 bases between them. Germline V gene sequence: CDR1 KGHDR, CDR2 SFDVKD. The CDR3: CATSDYTDEAFF. The CDR3 nucleotides read TGTGCCACCAGCGACTATACTGATGAAGCTTTCTTT.

The CDR3 bases are TGTGCCAGCAGCTTCATGGGTTGGGGCGAAGCTTTCTTT. This gives the protein CASSFMGWGEAFF. The rearrangement joins TRBV7-2 to TRBJ1-1; D is possibly TRBD1 (5 bases). The V end was cut by 3 bases, the J end by 8 bases, with 13 bases between. CDR1 is SGHTA and CDR2 is FQGNSA in the germline V gene. The CDR3 consists of 13 residues.

J is TRBJ2-3 and V is TRBV27, with 8 bases aligning to TRBD1. The V gene end was trimmed by 2 bases and the J gene end by 4 bases; junction bases not matched to a gene: 5. Germline V gene sequence: CDR1 MNHEY, CDR2 SMNVEV (reference sequence). There are 15 residues in the CDR3. CDR3 bases: TGTGCCAGCAGTTTAGGGACAGGACGGCCAGATACGCAGTATTTT. Amino acid sequence: CASSLGTGRPDTQYF.